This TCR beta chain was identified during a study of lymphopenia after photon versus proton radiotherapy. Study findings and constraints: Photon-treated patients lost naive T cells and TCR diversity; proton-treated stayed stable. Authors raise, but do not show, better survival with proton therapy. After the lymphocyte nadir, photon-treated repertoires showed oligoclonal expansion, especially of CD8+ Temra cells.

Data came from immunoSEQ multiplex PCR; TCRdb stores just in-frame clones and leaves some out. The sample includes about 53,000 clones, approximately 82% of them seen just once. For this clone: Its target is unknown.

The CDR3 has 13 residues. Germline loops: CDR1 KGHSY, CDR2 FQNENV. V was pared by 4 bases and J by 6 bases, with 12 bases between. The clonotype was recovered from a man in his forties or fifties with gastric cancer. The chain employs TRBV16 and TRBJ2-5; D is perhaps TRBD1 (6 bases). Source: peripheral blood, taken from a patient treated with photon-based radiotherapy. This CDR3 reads CASSRYREQTQYF. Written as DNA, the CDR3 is TGTGCCAGCAGCCGCTACAGGGAACAGACCCAGTACTTC.